One sample yielded the 12 T cell receptor beta chains listed below, sequenced in a study of T cell changes during pregnancy in multiple sclerosis. The protocol was immunoSEQ multiplex PCR, while the TCRdb copy is restricted to in-frame clones and leaves out a portion. The table has approximately 40,000 clones, around 92% seen once. Sequenced: peripheral blood. These receptors originate from a female donor with multiple sclerosis, enrolled in a pregnancy study.

This chain connects TRBV6-4 to TRBJ1-3; a possible D gene is TRBD1 (5 bases). CDR3 length: 14 amino acids. Trimming took off 3 bases at V and 4 bases at J, with 10 bases between the two ends. Germline lookup yields CDR1 MRHNA and CDR2 SNTAGT. CDR3 DNA: TGTGCCAGCAGTGATGACAGTACGGGAAACACCATATATTTT. This codes for CASSDDSTGNTIYF.

V usage is TRBV27 and J usage is TRBJ1-1, with a weak D call TRBD1 (5 bases). The length of the CDR3 is 15 residues. Trimming pared 5 bases from V and 1 base from J, leaving 14 bases between. Germline V gene lookup returns CDR1 MNHEY and CDR2 SMNVEV (reference sequence). The CDR3 region has the DNA TGTGCCAGCAGTCCCAGACAGAGGGGGAACACTGAAGCTTTCTTT. Amino acids: CASSPRQRGNTEAFF.

The CDR3 here is CAWSARLINQPQHF. The CDR3 region has the DNA TGTGCCTGGAGTGCCCGACTGATCAATCAGCCCCAGCATTTT. V is TRBV30 and J is TRBJ1-5; D is uncertain. The CDR3 runs 14 residues. Germline V gene lookup returns CDR1 GTSNPN and CDR2 SVGIG (reference sequence). V was clipped by 1 base and J by 3 bases, with 10 bases between them.

This chain joins TRBV10-3 and TRBJ2-7; D uncertain. Trimming stripped 3 bases from V and 0 bases from J, with 9 bases between. The CDR3 is 14 amino acids. Germline lookup yields CDR1 ENHRY and CDR2 SYGVKD. The CDR3 is CAISDTASSYEQYF. The DNA for the CDR3 is TGTGCCATCAGTGACACGGCGAGCTCCTACGAGCAGTACTTC.

V and J are TRBV18 and TRBJ1-1; 8 positions match TRBD1. From germline, CDR1 is KGHSH and CDR2 LQKENI. The CDR3 spans 13 residues. V gave up 6 bases and J gave up 5 bases; unmatched junction bases: 5. The CDR3 region is CASSVGQETEAFF. CDR3 DNA: TGTGCCAGCTCGGTGGGACAGGAGACTGAAGCTTTCTTT.

The chain combines TRBV5-6 with TRBJ1-1; D gene ambiguous. Germline V gives CDR1 SGHDT, CDR2 YYEEEE. The CDR3 is 15 residues long. V lost 3 bases to trimming and J lost 5 bases, with 17 bases between them. CDR3 sequence reads: CASSSTGRARTEAFF. In nucleotides, the CDR3 is TGTGCCAGCAGCTCTACCGGTAGGGCAAGAACTGAAGCTTTCTTT. The whole variable domain, filled in from reference TRBV5-6 and TRBJ1-1, reads DAGVTQSPTHLIKTRGQQVTLRCSPKSGHDTVSWYQQALGQGPQFIFQYYEEEERQRGNFPDRFSGHQFPNYSSELNVNALLLGDSALYLCASSSTGRARTEAFFGQGTRLTVV.

The V and J genes are TRBV25-1 and TRBJ1-2; a weak D match, TRBD1 (5 bases). The germline V gene encodes CDR1 MGHDK and CDR2 SYGVNS. Trimming pared 2 bases from V and 8 bases from J, leaving 9 bases between. CDR3 size: 12 residues. The CDR3 DNA follows: TGTGCCAGCAGTGAACAGGGTCTAGGCTACACCTTC. It is translated as CASSEQGLGYTF.

The chain uses TRBV2 and TRBJ2-7; D remains ambiguous. The V gene lost 4 bases and the J gene lost 0 bases, with 10 bases spanning the gap. The CDR3 contains 14 residues. From germline, CDR1 is SNHLY and CDR2 FYNNEI. As DNA, the CDR3 is TGTGCCAGCAGTGGTAACGGGTTCTCCTACGAGCAGTACTTC. This sequence encodes CASSGNGFSYEQYF.

The chain is built from TRBV19 and TRBJ2-2; 8 positions match TRBD2. Germline V CDR1 and CDR2: LNHDA, SQIVND (reference sequence). The ends lost 8 bases at V and 3 bases at J; junction bases unmatched: 2. CDR3 size: 13 residues. The CDR3 here is CASAGGYTGELFF. The CDR3 DNA reads TGTGCCAGTGCGGGGGGCTACACCGGGGAGCTGTTTTTT.

This chain joins TRBV5-1 and TRBJ2-7, with TRBD2 matching over 7 bases. There are 18 residues in the CDR3. Germline V lookup: CDR1 SGHRS, CDR2 YFSETQ. J lost 1 base, V lost 0 bases, and 13 bases had no gene match. The CDR3, as DNA: TGCGCCAGCAGCTTGGTCGTTTGGGTGTCGGGGGGTTCCTACGAGCAGTACTTC. It yields the protein CASSLVVWVSGGSYEQYF.

The rearrangement links TRBV5-1 to TRBJ2-1; 11 bases map to TRBD2. Per germline, CDR1 SGHRS and CDR2 YFSETQ. Losses at the gene ends were 5 bases for V and 5 bases for J; bases not matched to a gene: 3. CDR3 length: 14 amino acids. CDR3 in amino acids: CASRSGLADNEQFF. The CDR3 nucleotides are TGCGCCAGCAGATCGGGACTAGCGGACAATGAGCAGTTCTTC.

The rearrangement links TRBV5-5 to TRBJ1-1; a weak D match, TRBD1 (5 bases). V was clipped by 0 bases and J by 5 bases, with 14 bases between them. The CDR3 runs to 15 residues. Germline V lookup: CDR1 SGHKS, CDR2 YYEKEE (reference sequence). The CDR3 is CASSLGPGRATEAFF. The CDR3 DNA follows: TGTGCCAGCAGCTTGGGTCCAGGGAGGGCTACTGAAGCTTTCTTT. Combining the CDR3 with reference TRBV5-5 and TRBJ1-1 gives the whole variable domain DAGVTQSPTHLIKTRGQQVTLRCSPISGHKSVSWYQQVLGQGPQFIFQYYEKEERGRGNFPDRFSARQFPNYSSELNVNALLLGDSALYLCASSLGPGRATEAFFGQGTRLTVV.